This T cell receptor (beta chain) came from a study of spatial heterogeneity in lung cancer. Many counts were recorded for this clonotype. The antigen is undetermined. This beta chain represents an off-target read in a library built for alpha chains; its size is of limited meaning. TCRdb processed the 5' RACE reads anew with MiXCR; each CDR3 protein has one entry. The sample has 4,000 to 6,000 distinct CDR3 sequences; about 7% are singletons. V was trimmed by 3 bases and J by 7 bases, leaving 9 bases between them. Per the germline V gene, CDR1 is GTSNPN and CDR2 is SVGIG (reference sequence). There are 12 residues in the CDR3. Time point of the sample: sample taken at primary tumor resection. Study findings and constraints: It was found that expanded intratumoral alpha and beta TCR counts tracked tumor mutation counts.

Sample: lung tumor tissue, taken at surgery. This receptor was taken from a female donor with early-stage non-small cell lung cancer. The chain joins TRBV30 to TRBJ2-2; tentative D call: TRBD1 (6 bases). Here the CDR3 reads CAWSLGGGELFF. The CDR3 DNA sequence: TGTGCCTGGAGCCTAGGGGGCGGGGAGCTGTTTTTT.